Following are 17 T cell receptor beta chains from one sample sequenced in a study of monozygotic twins with cystic fibrosis. This table comes from immunoSEQ multiplex PCR, and its TCRdb copy is limited to in-frame clones, with some not included. Here the sample spans around 27,000 clones, 96% being singletons. The source material was blood. The receptors here all came from a girl aged 2-15 years with cystic fibrosis.

The V call is TRBV15, the J call TRBJ2-5; 8 bases fit TRBD1. There are 14 residues in the CDR3. In germline, CDR1 is LNHNV, CDR2 YYDKDF (reference sequence). The V segment lost 3 bases and the J segment 5 bases; nucleotides outside the gene matches: 5. This CDR3 reads CATSRGDRHETQYF. The CDR3 DNA follows: TGTGCCACCAGCAGGGGGGACAGGCACGAGACCCAGTACTTC.

The CDR3 protein is CASSPGLTLTDTQYF. The CDR3, as DNA: TGCGCCAGCAGTCCGGGACTCACTCTCACAGATACGCAGTATTTT. The rearrangement links TRBV5-1 to TRBJ2-3; possible D gene TRBD2, 6 bases. V was clipped by 5 bases and J by 2 bases, with 15 bases between them. The CDR3 is made up of 15 amino acids. Germline-derived CDR1 and CDR2 are SGHRS and YFSETQ. The full variable domain, in which reference TRBV5-1 and TRBJ2-3 provide the parts outside the CDR3, is KAGVTQTPRYLIKTRGQQVTLSCSPISGHRSVSWYQQTPGQGLQFLFEYFSETQRNKGNFPGRFSGRQFSNSRSEMNVSTLELGDSALYLCASSPGLTLTDTQYFGPGTRLTVL.

The rearrangement links TRBV6-1 to TRBJ1-5; D might be TRBD1 (5 bases). V was cut by 0 bases and J by 5 bases, with 14 bases left in between. Germline V CDR1 and CDR2: MNHNS, SASEGT. The CDR3 has 16 residues. CDR3 region: CASSEAGVGGYQPQHF. The CDR3 coding sequence is TGTGCCAGCAGTGAAGCGGGGGTCGGAGGATATCAGCCCCAGCATTTT.

V usage is TRBV28 and J usage is TRBJ1-1, with no clear D. The CDR3 is made up of 13 amino acids. Trimming took 8 bases from V and 8 from J, leaving 18 bases between them. Per the germline V gene, CDR1 is MDHEN and CDR2 is SYDVKM. The CDR3 nucleotides are TGTGCCAGCGGTGCCGCACCTAGACACGAAGCTTTCTTT. Protein sequence: CASGAAPRHEAFF.

The genes are TRBV7-6 and TRBJ2-2; 8 bases map to TRBD1. Germline-derived CDR1 and CDR2 are SGHVS and FNYEAQ. Unmatched junction bases numbered 5, after V lost 1 base and J lost 4 bases. This CDR3 is built from 16 residues. Written as DNA, the CDR3 is TGTGCCAGCAGCTTAGGGGGCAGGGGGCGCACCGGGGAGCTGTTTTTT. This sequence encodes CASSLGGRGRTGELFF.

The genes are TRBV6-6 and TRBJ1-1; TRBD1 is a possible D gene (6 bases). This CDR3 region has 13 residues. The V gene's germline CDR1 is MNHNY and CDR2 SVGAGI (reference sequence). The V gene lost 11 bases and the J gene lost 3 bases, with 16 bases spanning the gap. In DNA, the CDR3 is TGTGCCGGCCTCGGGACAATAGACACTGAAGCTTTCTTT. Amino acids: CAGLGTIDTEAFF.

The rearrangement links TRBV5-1 to TRBJ2-1, with a tentative D call TRBD1 (5 bases). V dropped 0 bases and J dropped 8 bases, with 15 bases sitting between them. The CDR3 has 15 amino acids. Germline CDR1 reads SGHRS; CDR2 reads YFSETQ. The CDR3 loop is CASSLALQGGDEQFF. The CDR3 nucleotides are TGCGCCAGCAGCTTGGCTCTTCAGGGTGGGGATGAGCAGTTCTTC.

The chain links TRBV4-1 to TRBJ1-2; D unresolved. CDR1 MGHRA and CDR2 YSYEKL come from the germline V gene. V shed 4 bases and J shed 0 bases, with 12 bases lying between them. The CDR3 covers 15 residues. CDR3 sequence: CASSRVDGANYGYTF. The CDR3 nucleotides read TGCGCCAGCAGCCGGGTCGATGGTGCTAACTATGGCTACACCTTC.

J is TRBJ2-5 and V is TRBV29-1; TRBD1 aligns across 12 bases. The end of the DNA is better explained by TRBJ2-7, so the J call may be wrong. Germline V gene lookup returns CDR1 SQVTM and CDR2 ANQGSEA. This CDR3 contains 15 residues. CDR3 sequence reads: CSVSRSGTGGTEQYF. Written as DNA, the CDR3 is TGCAGCGTTAGCCGCTCCGGGACAGGGGGCACCGAGCAGTACTTC.

The CDR3 loop is CSVLDSRQFF. The DNA for the CDR3 is TGCAGCGTACTCGACAGCCGACAGTTCTTC. This chain links TRBV29-1 with TRBJ2-1; a weak D match, TRBD1 (5 bases). Germline CDR1 and CDR2: SQVTM and ANQGSEA. V was cut by 6 bases and J by 13 bases, with 13 bases left in between. The CDR3 length is 10 residues.

This clone was detected once. This chain connects TRBV9 to TRBJ2-3; D unclear. Germline V gives CDR1 SGDLS, CDR2 YYNGEE. V was trimmed by 1 base and J by 3 bases, leaving 12 bases between them. This CDR3 spans 15 amino acids. For the CDR3, the DNA is TGTGCCAGCAGCGTATCCGGGCTGAGGACAGATACGCAGTATTTT. Its protein product is CASSVSGLRTDTQYF.

The table lists this clone with a count of one. The chain carries TRBV4-2 and TRBJ1-4, with 9 bases aligning to TRBD1. V lost 4 bases and J lost 8; bases outside the gene matches: 8. The CDR3 covers 15 residues. CDR1 is LGHNA and CDR2 is YNFKEQ in the germline V gene. CDR3 protein: CASSPRTGAGEKLFF. Here the CDR3 DNA reads TGTGCCAGCAGCCCGCGGACAGGGGCAGGCGAAAAACTGTTTTTT.

The rearrangement joins TRBV6-1 to TRBJ1-1; perhaps TRBD1 as D (6 bases). V shed 5 bases and J shed 9 bases, with 19 bases lying between them. CDR1 MNHNS and CDR2 SASEGT come from the germline V gene. The CDR3 covers 14 residues. The CDR3 here is CASSPRQDRLKAFF. Here the CDR3 DNA reads TGTGCCAGCAGTCCGAGACAGGACAGATTGAAAGCTTTCTTT.

The V gene is TRBV19, the J gene TRBJ2-6; 7 nucleotides match TRBD1. There are 15 residues in the CDR3. The germline gives CDR1 LNHDA, CDR2 SQIVND (reference sequence). Germline trimming cut 5 bases from V and 4 bases from J; bases unmatched to any gene: 5. The CDR3 DNA reads TGTGCCAGTAGTCTCCAGGGGGTAGGGGCCAACGTCCTGACTTTC. Amino acid sequence: CASSLQGVGANVLTF.

In its sample, this clone was seen a few times. V gene TRBV6-1 combines with J gene TRBJ1-1; no reliable D call. The V end was cut by 1 base, the J end by 1 base, with 10 bases between. Germline V gene lookup returns CDR1 MNHNS and CDR2 SASEGT. The CDR3 contains 15 residues. The CDR3 DNA is TGTGCCAGCAGTGAAGTAGGACTGGCGAACACTGAAGCTTTCTTT. Amino acid sequence: CASSEVGLANTEAFF.

The chain joins TRBV4-1 to TRBJ2-7; D is perhaps TRBD2 (5 bases). CDR1 is MGHRA and CDR2 is YSYEKL in the germline V gene. This CDR3 spans 17 amino acids. Trimming took 1 base from V and 1 from J, leaving 17 bases between them. CDR3 in DNA: TGCGCCAGCAGCCAAGGCTGGGCGGGCGTTCTTTCCTACGAGCAGTACTTC. This sequence encodes CASSQGWAGVLSYEQYF.

The J gene is TRBJ1-2, the V gene TRBV7-9; D is undetermined. CDR1 and CDR2 from the germline V gene are SEHNR and FQNEAQ (reference sequence). This CDR3 has 16 amino acids. V shed 5 bases and J shed 9 bases, with 25 bases lying between them. The DNA for the CDR3 is TGTGCCAGCAGCCCCAGTAGGGCCAGCCCCCTTGTTCGCTACACCTTC. Translated, it gives CASSPSRASPLVRYTF.